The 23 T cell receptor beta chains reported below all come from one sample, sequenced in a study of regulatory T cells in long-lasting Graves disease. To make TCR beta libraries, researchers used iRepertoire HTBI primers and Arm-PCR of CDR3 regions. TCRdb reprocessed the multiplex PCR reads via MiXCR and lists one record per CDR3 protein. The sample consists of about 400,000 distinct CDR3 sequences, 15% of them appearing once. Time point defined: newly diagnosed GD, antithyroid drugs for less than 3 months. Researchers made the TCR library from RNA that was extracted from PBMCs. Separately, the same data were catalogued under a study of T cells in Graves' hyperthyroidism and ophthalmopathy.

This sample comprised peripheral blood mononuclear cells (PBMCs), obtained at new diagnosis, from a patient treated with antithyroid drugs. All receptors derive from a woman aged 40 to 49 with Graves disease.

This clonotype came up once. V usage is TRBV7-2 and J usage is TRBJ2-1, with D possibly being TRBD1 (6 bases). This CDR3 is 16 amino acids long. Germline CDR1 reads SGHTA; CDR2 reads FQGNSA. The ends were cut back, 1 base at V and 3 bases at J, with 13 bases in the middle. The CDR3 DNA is TGTGCCAGCAGCTTAGTGGACAGCGAATACTACAATGAGCAGTTCTTC. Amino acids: CASSLVDSEYYNEQFF.

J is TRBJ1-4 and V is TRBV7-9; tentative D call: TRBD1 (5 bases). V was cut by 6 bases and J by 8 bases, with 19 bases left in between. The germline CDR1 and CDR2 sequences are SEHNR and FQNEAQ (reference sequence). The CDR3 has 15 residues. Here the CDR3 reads CASRSGASWEEKLFF. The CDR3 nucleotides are TGTGCCAGCAGGTCCGGGGCGAGCTGGGAGGAAAAACTGTTTTTT.

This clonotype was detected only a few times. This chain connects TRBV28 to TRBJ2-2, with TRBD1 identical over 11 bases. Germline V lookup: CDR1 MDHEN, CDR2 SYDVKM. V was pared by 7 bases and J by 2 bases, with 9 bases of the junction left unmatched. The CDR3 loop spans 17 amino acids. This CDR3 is CASTRRGTGGNTGELFF. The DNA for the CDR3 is TGTGCCAGCACCCGCCGGGGGACAGGGGGTAACACCGGGGAGCTGTTTTTT.

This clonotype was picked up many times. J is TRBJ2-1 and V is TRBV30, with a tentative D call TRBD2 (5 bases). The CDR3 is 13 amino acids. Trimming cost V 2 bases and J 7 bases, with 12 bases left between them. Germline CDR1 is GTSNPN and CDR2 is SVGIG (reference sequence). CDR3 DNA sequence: TGTGCCTGGAGTTATACTAGAATTAATGAGCAGTTCTTC. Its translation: CAWSYTRINEQFF.

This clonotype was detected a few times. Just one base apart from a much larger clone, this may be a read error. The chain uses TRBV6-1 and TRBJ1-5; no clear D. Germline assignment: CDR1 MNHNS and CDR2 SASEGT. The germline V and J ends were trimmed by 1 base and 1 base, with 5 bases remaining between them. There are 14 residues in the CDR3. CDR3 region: CASSEGQSNQPQHF. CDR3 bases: TGTGCCAGCAGTGAAGGTCAGAGCAATCAGCCCCAGCATTTT.

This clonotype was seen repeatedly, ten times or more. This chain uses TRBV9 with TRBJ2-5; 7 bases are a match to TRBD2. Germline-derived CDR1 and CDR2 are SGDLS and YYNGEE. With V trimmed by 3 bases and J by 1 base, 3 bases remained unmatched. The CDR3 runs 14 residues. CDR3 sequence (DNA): TGTGCCAGCAGCGATGGGGGGGGCCAAGAGACCCAGTACTTC. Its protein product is CASSDGGGQETQYF.

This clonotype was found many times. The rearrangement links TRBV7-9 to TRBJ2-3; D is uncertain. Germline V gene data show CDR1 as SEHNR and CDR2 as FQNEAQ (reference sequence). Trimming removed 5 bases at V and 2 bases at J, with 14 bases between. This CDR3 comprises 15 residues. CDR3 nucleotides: TGTGCCAGCAGCCGACTTAGTAGAACCACAGATACGCAGTATTTT. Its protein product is CASSRLSRTTDTQYF. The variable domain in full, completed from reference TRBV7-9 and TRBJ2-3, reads DTGVSQNPRHKITKRGQNVTFRCDPISEHNRLYWYRQTLGQGPEFLTYFQNEAQLEKSRLLSDRFSAERPKGSFSTLEIQRTEQGDSAMYLCASSRLSRTTDTQYFGPGTRLTVL.

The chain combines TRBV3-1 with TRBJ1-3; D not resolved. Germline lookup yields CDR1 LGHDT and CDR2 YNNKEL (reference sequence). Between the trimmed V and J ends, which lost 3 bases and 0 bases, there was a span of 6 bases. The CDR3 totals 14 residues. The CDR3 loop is CASSQSNSGNTIYF. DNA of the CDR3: TGTGCCAGCAGCCAGTCTAACTCTGGAAACACCATATATTTT. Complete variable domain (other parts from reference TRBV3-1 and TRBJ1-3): DTAVSQTPKYLVTQMGNDKSIKCEQNLGHDTMYWYKQDSKKFLKIMFSYNNKELIINETVPNRFSPKSPDKAHLNLHINSLELGDSAVYFCASSQSNSGNTIYFGEGSWLTVV.

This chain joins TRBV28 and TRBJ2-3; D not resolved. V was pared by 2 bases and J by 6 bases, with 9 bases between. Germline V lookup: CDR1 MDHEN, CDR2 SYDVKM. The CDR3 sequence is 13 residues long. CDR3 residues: CASSLRLSDTQYF. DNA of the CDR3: TGTGCCAGCAGTTTAAGGTTGAGCGATACGCAGTATTTT.

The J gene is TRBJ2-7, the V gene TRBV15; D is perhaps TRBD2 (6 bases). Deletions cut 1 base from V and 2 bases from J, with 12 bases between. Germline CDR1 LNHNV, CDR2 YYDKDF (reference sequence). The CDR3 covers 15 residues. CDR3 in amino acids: CATSRGGLRTYEQYF. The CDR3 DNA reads TGTGCCACCAGCAGAGGGGGACTCAGGACCTACGAGCAGTACTTC. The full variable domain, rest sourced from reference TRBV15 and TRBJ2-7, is DAMVIQNPRYQVTQFGKPVTLSCSQTLNHNVMYWYQQKSSQAPKLLFHYYDKDFNNEADTPDNFQSRRPNTSFCFLDIRSPGLGDTAMYLCATSRGGLRTYEQYFGPGTRLTVT.

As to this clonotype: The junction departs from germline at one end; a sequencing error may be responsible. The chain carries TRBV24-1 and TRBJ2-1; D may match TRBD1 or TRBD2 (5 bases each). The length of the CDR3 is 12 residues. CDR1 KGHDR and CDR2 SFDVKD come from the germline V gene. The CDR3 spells CATSDWGNERFF. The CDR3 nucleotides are TGTGCCACCAGTGATTGGGGGAATGAGCGGTTCTTC.

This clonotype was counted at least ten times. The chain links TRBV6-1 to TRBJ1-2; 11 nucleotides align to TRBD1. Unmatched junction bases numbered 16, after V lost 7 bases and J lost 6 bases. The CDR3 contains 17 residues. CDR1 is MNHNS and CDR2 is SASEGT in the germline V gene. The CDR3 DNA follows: TGTGCCAGCATTGGACAGGGGGCGAGGAGTGGGTGGGATGGCTACACCTTC. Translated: CASIGQGARSGWDGYTF.

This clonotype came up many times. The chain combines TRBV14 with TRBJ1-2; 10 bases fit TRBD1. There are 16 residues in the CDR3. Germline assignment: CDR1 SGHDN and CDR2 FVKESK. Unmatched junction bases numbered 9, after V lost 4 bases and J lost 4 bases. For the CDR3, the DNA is TGTGCCAGCAGCCCCTTTCCGGGACAGGGGCCCTATGGCTACACCTTC. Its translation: CASSPFPGQGPYGYTF.

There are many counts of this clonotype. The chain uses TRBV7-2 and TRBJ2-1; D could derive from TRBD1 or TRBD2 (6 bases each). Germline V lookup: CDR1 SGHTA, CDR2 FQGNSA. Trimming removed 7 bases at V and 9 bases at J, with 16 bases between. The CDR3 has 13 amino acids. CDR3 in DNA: TGTGCCAGCATGCGGGACAACAACTCTGAGCAGTTCTTC. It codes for CASMRDNNSEQFF.

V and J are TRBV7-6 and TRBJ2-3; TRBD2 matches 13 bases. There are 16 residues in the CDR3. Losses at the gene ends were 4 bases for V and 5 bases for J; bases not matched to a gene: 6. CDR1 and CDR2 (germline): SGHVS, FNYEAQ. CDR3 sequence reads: CASSSGTSGTRDTQYF. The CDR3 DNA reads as TGTGCCAGCAGCTCCGGGACTAGCGGGACGAGAGATACGCAGTATTTT.

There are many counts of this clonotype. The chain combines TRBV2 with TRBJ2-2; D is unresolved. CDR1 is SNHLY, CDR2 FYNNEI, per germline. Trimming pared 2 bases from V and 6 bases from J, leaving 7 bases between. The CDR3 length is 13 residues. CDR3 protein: CASSEFSPGELFF. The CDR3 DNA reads TGTGCCAGCAGTGAATTCAGCCCCGGGGAGCTGTTTTTT. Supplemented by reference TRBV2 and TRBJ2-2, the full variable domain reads EPEVTQTPSHQVTQMGQEVILRCVPISNHLYFYWYRQILGQKVEFLVSFYNNEISEKSEIFDDQFSVERPDGSNFTLKIRSTKLEDSAMYFCASSEFSPGELFFGEGSRLTVL.

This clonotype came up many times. The CDR3 sequence is CASGWTGIGANTGELFF. CDR3 DNA sequence: TGTGCCAGTGGTTGGACAGGCATAGGGGCGAACACCGGGGAGCTGTTTTTT. The chain has TRBV12-3 or TRBV12-4 and TRBJ2-2; 7 bases map to TRBD1. Unmatched junction bases numbered 13, after V lost 9 bases and J lost 0 bases. This CDR3 has 17 residues.

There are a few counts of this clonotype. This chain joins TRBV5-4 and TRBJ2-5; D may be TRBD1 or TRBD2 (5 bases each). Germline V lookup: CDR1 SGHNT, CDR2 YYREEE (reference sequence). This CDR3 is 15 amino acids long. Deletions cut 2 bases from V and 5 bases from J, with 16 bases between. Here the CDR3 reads CASSLAGTPGETQYF. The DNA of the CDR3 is TGTGCCAGCAGCTTAGCCGGGACCCCGGGGGAGACCCAGTACTTC. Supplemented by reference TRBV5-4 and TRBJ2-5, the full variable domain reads ETGVTQSPTHLIKTRGQQVTLRCSSQSGHNTVSWYQQALGQGPQFIFQYYREEENGRGNFPPRFSGLQFPNYSSELNVNALELDDSALYLCASSLAGTPGETQYFGPGTRLLVL.

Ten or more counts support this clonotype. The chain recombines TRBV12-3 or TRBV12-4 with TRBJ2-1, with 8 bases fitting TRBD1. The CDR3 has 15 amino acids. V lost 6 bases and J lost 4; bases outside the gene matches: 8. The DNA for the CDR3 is TGTGCCAGCAGCCCAGGACAGGGCTTGTACAATGAGCAGTTCTTC. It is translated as CASSPGQGLYNEQFF.

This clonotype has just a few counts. The DNA for the CDR3 is TGTGCCAGCAGCGTAGGCGGGAGGGCCGGAAATGAGCAGTTCTTC. It codes for CASSVGGRAGNEQFF. This rearrangement joins TRBV9 to TRBJ2-1; TRBD2 matches at 9 bases. After removal of 0 bases from V and 7 bases from J, the junction contained 5 bases not matched to a gene. The CDR3 is 15 amino acids. Germline V gene lookup returns CDR1 SGDLS and CDR2 YYNGEE.

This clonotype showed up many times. For the CDR3, the DNA is TGTGCCAGCAGCGCAGCGGGAGGCACAGATACGCAGTATTTT. Protein product: CASSAAGGTDTQYF. The chain employs TRBV7-6 and TRBJ2-3; 8 bases are shared with TRBD2. Germline loops: CDR1 SGHVS, CDR2 FNYEAQ. Trimming took 5 bases from V and 1 from J; bases not matched to a gene: 2. CDR3 length: 14 amino acids.

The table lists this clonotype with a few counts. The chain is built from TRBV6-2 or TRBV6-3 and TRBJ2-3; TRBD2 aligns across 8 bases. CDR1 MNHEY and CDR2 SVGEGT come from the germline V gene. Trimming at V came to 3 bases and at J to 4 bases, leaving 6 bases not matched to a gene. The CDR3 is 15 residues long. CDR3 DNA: TGTGCCAGCAGTTATGGGACTAGGTCCCCAGATACGCAGTATTTT. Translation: CASSYGTRSPDTQYF.

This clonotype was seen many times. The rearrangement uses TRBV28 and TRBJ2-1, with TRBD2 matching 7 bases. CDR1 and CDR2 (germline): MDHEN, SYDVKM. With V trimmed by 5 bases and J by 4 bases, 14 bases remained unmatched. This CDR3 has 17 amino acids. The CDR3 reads CASSTWASGDNYNEQFF. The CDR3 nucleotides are TGTGCCAGCAGTACCTGGGCGAGCGGGGATAATTACAATGAGCAGTTCTTC. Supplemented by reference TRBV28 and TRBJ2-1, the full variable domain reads DVKVTQSSRYLVKRTGEKVFLECVQDMDHENMFWYRQDPGLGLRLIYFSYDVKMKEKGDIPEGYSVSREKKERFSLILESASTNQTSMYLCASSTWASGDNYNEQFFGPGTRLTVL.